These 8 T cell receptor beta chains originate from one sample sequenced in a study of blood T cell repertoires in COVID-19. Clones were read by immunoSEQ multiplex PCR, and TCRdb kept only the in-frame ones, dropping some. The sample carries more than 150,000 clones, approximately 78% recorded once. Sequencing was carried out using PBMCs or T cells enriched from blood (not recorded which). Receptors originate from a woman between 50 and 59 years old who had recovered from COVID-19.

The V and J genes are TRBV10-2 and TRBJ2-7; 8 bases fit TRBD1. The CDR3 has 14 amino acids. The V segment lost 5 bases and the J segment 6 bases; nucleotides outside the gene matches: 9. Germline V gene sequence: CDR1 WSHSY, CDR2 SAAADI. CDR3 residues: CASSSRQGTGEQYF. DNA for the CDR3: TGCGCCAGCAGTTCTCGACAGGGGACGGGCGAGCAGTACTTC.

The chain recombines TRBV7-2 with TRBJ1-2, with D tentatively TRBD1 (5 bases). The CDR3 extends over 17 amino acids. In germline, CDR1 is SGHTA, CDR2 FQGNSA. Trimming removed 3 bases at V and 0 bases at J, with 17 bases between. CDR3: CASSLSVGTGANYGYTF. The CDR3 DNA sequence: TGTGCCAGCAGCTTGTCCGTAGGGACTGGAGCTAACTATGGCTACACCTTC.

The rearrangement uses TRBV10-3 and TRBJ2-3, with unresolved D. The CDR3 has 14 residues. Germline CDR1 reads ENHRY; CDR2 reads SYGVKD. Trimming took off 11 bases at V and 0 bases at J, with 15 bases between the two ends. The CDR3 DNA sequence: TGTGCCGCTCGCCTAGGTACTAGCACAGATACGCAGTATTTT. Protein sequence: CAARLGTSTDTQYF.

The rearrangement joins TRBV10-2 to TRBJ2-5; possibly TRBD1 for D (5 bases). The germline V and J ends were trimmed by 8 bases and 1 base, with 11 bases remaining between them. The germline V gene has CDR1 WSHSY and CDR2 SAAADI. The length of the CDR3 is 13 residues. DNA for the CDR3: TGCGCCAGCGGGGCGACACGCCAAGAGACCCAGTACTTC. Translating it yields CASGATRQETQYF.

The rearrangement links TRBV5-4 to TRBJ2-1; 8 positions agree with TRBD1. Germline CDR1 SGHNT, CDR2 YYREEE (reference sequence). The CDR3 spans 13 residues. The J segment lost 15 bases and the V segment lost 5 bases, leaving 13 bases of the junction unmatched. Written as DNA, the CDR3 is TGTGCCAGCAGTCGAAGTGCCGGGACAGGTTGGTTCTTC. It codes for CASSRSAGTGWFF.

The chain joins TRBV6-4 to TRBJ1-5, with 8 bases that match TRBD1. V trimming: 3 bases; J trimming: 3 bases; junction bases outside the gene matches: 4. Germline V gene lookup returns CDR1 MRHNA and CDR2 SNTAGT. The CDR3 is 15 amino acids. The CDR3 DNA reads TGTGCCAGCAGTGAAGGGGACAGGCTCAATCAGCCCCAGCATTTT. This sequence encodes CASSEGDRLNQPQHF.

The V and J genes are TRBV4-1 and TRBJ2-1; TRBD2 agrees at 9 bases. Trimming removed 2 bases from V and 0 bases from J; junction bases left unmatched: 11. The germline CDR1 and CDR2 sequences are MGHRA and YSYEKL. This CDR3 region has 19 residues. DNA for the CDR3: TGCGCCAGCAGCCAACCGGGACTAGCCTCCCGGGGCTCCTACAATGAGCAGTTCTTC. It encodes CASSQPGLASRGSYNEQFF.

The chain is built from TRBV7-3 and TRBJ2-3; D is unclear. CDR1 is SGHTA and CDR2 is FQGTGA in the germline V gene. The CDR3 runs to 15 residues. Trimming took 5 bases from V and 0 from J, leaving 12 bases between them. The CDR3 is CASSPGGPSTDTQYF. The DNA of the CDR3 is TGTGCCAGCAGCCCAGGTGGTCCTAGCACAGATACGCAGTATTTT.